This T cell receptor beta chain was captured by sequencing in a study of control samples from healthy donors and cancer patients. Repertoires were generated with immunoSEQ multiplex PCR, while TCRdb's copy carries only in-frame clones and drops some. Here the sample spans some 98,000 clones, about 81% being singletons. The sample taken for sequencing was PBMCs. The TCR was taken from a man in his 70s with lung cancer.

The CDR3 DNA is TGTGCCAGCAGCCGCGATTCGGGGTTCGTCCGGGAGACCCAGTACTTC. Its protein product is CASSRDSGFVRETQYF. V gene TRBV7-2 combines with J gene TRBJ2-5, with D tentatively TRBD2 (5 bases). The ends were cut back, 5 bases at V and 5 bases at J, with 21 bases in the middle. The CDR3 is 16 amino acids. Germline CDR1 reads SGHTA; CDR2 reads FQGNSA.